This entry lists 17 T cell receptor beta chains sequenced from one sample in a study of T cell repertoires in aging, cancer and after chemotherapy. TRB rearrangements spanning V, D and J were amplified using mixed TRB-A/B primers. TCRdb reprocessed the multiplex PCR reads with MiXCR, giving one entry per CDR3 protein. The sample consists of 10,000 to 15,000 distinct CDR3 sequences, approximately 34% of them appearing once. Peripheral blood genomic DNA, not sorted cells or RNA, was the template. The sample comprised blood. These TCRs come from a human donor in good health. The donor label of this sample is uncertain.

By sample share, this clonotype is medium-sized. CDR3 bases: TGTGCCAGCAGCCCGAACCCCAGCTCTGGGGCCAACGTCCTGACTTTC. It translates to CASSPNPSSGANVLTF. V is TRBV11-1 and J is TRBJ2-6; no clear D. Trimming took 5 bases from V and 0 from J, leaving 11 bases between them. The CDR3 consists of 16 residues. Germline CDR1 reads SGHAT; CDR2 reads FQDESV (reference sequence).

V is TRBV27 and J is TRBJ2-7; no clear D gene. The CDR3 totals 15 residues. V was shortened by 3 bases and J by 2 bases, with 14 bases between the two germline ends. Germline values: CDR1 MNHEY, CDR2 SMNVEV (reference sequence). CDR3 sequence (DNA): TGTGCCAGCAGTTTGGGAAGCTTTGCAACCTACGAGCAGTACTTC. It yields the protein CASSLGSFATYEQYF.

The CDR3 sequence: CASSSRRGWGQQGDSNQPQHF. CDR3 bases: TGTGCCAGCAGCTCAAGGCGGGGGTGGGGACAACAGGGGGATAGCAATCAGCCCCAGCATTTT. This chain connects TRBV7-9 to TRBJ1-5; 8 bases fit TRBD1. Germline CDR1 SEHNR, CDR2 FQNEAQ (reference sequence). Trimming cost V 4 bases and J 0 bases; bases outside gene matches: 20. This CDR3 is 21 amino acids long. Full variable domain (missing parts from reference TRBV7-9 and TRBJ1-5): DTGVSQNPRHKITKRGQNVTFRCDPISEHNRLYWYRQTLGQGPEFLTYFQNEAQLEKSRLLSDRFSAERPKGSFSTLEIQRTEQGDSAMYLCASSSRRGWGQQGDSNQPQHFGDGTRLSIL.

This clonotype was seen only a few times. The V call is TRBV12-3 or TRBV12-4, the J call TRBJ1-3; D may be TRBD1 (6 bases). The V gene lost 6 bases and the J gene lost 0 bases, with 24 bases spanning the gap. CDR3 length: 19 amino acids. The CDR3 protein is CASRLGAVKRENSGNTIYF. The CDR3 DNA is TGTGCCAGCAGGTTGGGGGCTGTGAAACGAGAAAACTCTGGAAACACCATATATTTT.

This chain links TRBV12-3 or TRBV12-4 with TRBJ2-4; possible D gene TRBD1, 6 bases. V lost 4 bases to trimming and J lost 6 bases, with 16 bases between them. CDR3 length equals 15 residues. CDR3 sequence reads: CASSSQGTKGNIQYF. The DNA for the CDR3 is TGTGCCAGCAGTTCACAGGGAACGAAGGGAAACATTCAGTACTTC.

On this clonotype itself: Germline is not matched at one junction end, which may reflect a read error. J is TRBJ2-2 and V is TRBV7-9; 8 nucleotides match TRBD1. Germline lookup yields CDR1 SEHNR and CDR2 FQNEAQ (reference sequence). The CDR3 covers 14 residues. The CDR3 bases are TGTGCCACCAGCCAGGGGGCCAACACCGGGGAGCTGTTTTTT. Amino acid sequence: CATSQGANTGELFF.

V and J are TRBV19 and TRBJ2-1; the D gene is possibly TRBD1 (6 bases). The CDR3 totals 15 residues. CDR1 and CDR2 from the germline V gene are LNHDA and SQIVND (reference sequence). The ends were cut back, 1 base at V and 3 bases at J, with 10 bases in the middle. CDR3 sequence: CASSIAETGYNEQFF. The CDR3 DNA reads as TGTGCCAGTAGTATAGCTGAGACAGGCTACAATGAGCAGTTCTTC.

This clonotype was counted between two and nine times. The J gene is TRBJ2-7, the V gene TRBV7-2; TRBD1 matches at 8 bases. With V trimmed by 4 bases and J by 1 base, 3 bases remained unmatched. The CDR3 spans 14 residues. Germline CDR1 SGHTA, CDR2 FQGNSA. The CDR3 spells CASSSRDRSYEQYF. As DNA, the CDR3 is TGTGCCAGCAGCTCCCGGGACAGGTCCTACGAGCAGTACTTC.

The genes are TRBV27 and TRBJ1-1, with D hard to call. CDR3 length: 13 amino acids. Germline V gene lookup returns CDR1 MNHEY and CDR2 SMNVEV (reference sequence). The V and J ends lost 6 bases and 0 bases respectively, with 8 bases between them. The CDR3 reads CASRSRMNTEAFF. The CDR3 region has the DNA TGTGCCAGCAGATCCCGTATGAACACTGAAGCTTTCTTT.

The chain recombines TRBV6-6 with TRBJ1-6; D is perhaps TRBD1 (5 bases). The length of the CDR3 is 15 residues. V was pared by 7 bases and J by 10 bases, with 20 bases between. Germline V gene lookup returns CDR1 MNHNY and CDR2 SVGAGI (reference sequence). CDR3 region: CASNQGRQVESPLHF. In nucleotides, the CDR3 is TGTGCCAGCAACCAGGGACGGCAGGTAGAATCACCCCTCCACTTT.

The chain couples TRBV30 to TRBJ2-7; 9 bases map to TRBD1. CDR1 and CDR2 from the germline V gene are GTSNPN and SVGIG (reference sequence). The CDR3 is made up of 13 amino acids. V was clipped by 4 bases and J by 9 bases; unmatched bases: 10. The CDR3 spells CAWNLGQGSGQYF. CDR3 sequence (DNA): TGTGCCTGGAATCTGGGACAGGGTTCAGGGCAGTACTTC.

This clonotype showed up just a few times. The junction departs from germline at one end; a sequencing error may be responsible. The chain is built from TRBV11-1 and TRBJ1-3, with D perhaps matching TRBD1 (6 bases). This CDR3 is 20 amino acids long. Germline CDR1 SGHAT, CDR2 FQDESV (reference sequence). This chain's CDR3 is CARSLGAGQGRGLTGNTICF. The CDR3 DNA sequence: TGTGCCAGAAGCTTAGGCGCTGGGCAGGGGCGCGGGTTAACTGGAAACACCATATGTTTT.

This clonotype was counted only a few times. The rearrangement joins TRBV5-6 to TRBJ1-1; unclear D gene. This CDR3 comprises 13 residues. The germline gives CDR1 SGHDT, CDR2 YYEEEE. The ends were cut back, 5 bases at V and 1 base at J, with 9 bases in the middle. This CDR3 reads CASRDLGNTEAFF. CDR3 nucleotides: TGTGCCAGCAGAGACCTCGGGAACACTGAAGCTTTCTTT.

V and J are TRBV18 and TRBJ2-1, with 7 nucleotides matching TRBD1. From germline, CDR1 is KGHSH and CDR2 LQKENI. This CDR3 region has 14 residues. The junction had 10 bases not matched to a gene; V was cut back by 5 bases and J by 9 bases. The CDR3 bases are TGTGCCAGCTCAACGGACAGGCGGGTTGGTGAGCAGTTCTTC. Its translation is CASSTDRRVGEQFF.

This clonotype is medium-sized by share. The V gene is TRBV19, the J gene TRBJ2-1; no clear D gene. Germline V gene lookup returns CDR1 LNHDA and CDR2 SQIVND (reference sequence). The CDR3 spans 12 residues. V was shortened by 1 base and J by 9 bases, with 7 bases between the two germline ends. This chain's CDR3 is CASSIAPLEQFF. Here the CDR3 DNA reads TGTGCCAGTAGTATAGCGCCGCTTGAGCAGTTCTTC.

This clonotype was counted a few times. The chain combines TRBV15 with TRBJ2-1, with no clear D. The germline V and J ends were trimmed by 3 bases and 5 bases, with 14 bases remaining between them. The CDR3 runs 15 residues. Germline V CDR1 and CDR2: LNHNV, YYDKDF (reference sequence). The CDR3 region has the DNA TGTGCCACCAGCAGGGGGAAGGCAACCAACAATGAGCAGTTCTTC. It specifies CATSRGKATNNEQFF.

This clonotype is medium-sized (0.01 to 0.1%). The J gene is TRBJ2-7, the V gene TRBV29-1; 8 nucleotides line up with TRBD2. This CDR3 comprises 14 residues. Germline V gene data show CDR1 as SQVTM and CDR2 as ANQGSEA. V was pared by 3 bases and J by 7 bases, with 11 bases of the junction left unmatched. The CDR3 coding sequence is TGCAGCGTTGAGCAAAGAGCGGGAGTGGGAGAGCAGTACTTC. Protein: CSVEQRAGVGEQYF.